A single sample gave rise to the 7 T cell receptor beta chains below, sequenced in a study of T cell repertoires in cytomegalovirus infection. Each CDR3 protein is one row after TCRdb ran MiXCR on the reads. The data hold 25,000 to 35,000 distinct CDR3 sequences, with under 20% observed a single time. These receptors' targets are unknown. This material consisted of CD8+ T cells from cultured PBMCs, taken from culture after CMV antigen stimulation. These TCRs come from a human donor in good health (CMV status not recorded). Some clones in this sample may be carry-over from other donors' samples.

The rearrangement links TRBV7-2 to TRBJ2-1; maybe TRBD1 (5 bases). The germline V gene encodes CDR1 SGHTA and CDR2 FQGNSA. The CDR3 extends over 13 amino acids. The CDR3 DNA is TGTGTATCTGGGGCGAGCTCCTACAATGAGCAGTTCTTC. It codes for CVSGASSYNEQFF.

The CDR3, as DNA: TGTGCCAGCAGCCCAACAGGACCGACACAGCCCCAGCATTTT. Amino acids: CASSPTGPTQPQHF. This chain uses TRBV7-8 with TRBJ1-5, with D possibly being TRBD1 (5 bases). Trimming took 5 bases from V and 7 from J, leaving 15 bases between them. The germline V gene has CDR1 SGHVS and CDR2 FQNEAQ. The CDR3 covers 14 residues. Combining the CDR3 with reference TRBV7-8 and TRBJ1-5 gives the whole variable domain GAGVSQSPRYKVAKRGQDVALRCDPISGHVSLFWYQQALGQGPEFLTYFQNEAQLDKSGLPSDRFFAERPEGSVSTLKIQRTQQEDSAVYLCASSPTGPTQPQHFGDGTRLSIL.

This clonotype showed up just once. This sequence joins TRBV7-3 and TRBJ2-1, with 13 bases matching TRBD2. Trimming took 5 bases from V and 10 from J; bases not matched to a gene: 8. This CDR3 comprises 15 residues. Germline V gene data show CDR1 as SGHTA and CDR2 as FQGTGA. The CDR3 region has the DNA TGTGCCAGCAGCCCGGGACTAGCGGGATCGGGGGAGCAGTTCTTC. This sequence encodes CASSPGLAGSGEQFF.

This clonotype has just one count. The chain combines TRBV25-1 with TRBJ2-5; no clear D. Looked up from germline, CDR1 is MGHDK and CDR2 is SYGVNS. This CDR3 comprises 14 residues. Between the trimmed V and J ends, which lost 2 bases and 4 bases, there was a span of 11 bases. This CDR3 is CASSERNHLETQYF. The CDR3 DNA follows: TGTGCCAGCAGTGAAAGGAACCATCTAGAGACCCAGTACTTC.

This clonotype was found a few times. The chain uses TRBV7-2 and TRBJ2-5; TRBD2 agrees at 8 bases. CDR1 is SGHTA, CDR2 FQGNSA, per germline. After removal of 5 bases from V and 7 bases from J, the junction contained 9 bases not matched to a gene. The CDR3 spans 14 residues. The DNA for the CDR3 is TGTGCCAGCAGCAGCGCCGGGACTAGGGGGACCCAGTACTTC. Protein product: CASSSAGTRGTQYF.

This clonotype was observed a few times. The gene calls are TRBV7-6 and TRBJ2-7; 10 bases map to TRBD2. After removal of 5 bases from V and 5 bases from J, the junction contained 9 bases not matched to a gene. The CDR3 has 15 amino acids. Germline V lookup: CDR1 SGHVS, CDR2 FNYEAQ. The CDR3 reads CASSGPSGRTHEQYF. DNA of the CDR3: TGTGCCAGCAGCGGTCCTAGCGGGAGAACCCACGAGCAGTACTTC.

This chain links TRBV5-8 with TRBJ2-7, with TRBD2 matching 10 bases. The germline CDR1 and CDR2 sequences are SGHTS and YDEGEE. Unmatched junction bases numbered 8, after V lost 2 bases and J lost 3 bases. The CDR3 has 16 residues. CDR3 sequence: CASSLVSGLALYEQYF. Here the CDR3 DNA reads TGTGCCAGCAGCTTAGTCTCGGGACTAGCGCTCTACGAGCAGTACTTC.